The following is a T cell receptor (beta chain) sequence with its context. Germline loops: CDR1 GTSNPN, CDR2 SVGIG (reference sequence). This CDR3 is built from 12 residues. Trimming cost V 4 bases and J 1 base, with 7 bases left between them. This entry is derived from a study of blood T cell repertoires in COVID-19. Study background: Acute-phase and convalescent COVID-19 samples originated in the United States, Italy and Spain.

Assay used: immunoSEQ multiplex PCR; TCRdb lists only in-frame clones, some missing. The data contain fewer than 150,000 clones, approximately 89% of them seen just once; the ten biggest clones take up around 4.7%. The sequence came from a human donor in a cohort sampled during active COVID-19. The sample comprised peripheral blood. The chain is built from TRBV30 and TRBJ1-1; maybe TRBD1 (5 bases). The CDR3 is CAWKRGNTEAFF. The CDR3 DNA reads as TGTGCCTGGAAAAGGGGGAACACTGAAGCTTTCTTT. The whole variable domain, remainder taken from reference TRBV30 and TRBJ1-1, is SQTIHQWPATLVQPVGSPLSLECTVEGTSNPNLYWYRQAAGRGLQLLFYSVGIGQISSEVPQNLSASRPQDRQFILSSKKLLLSDSGFYLCAWKRGNTEAFFGQGTRLTVV.